These T cell receptor beta chains were read from a single sample in a study of blood T cells in healthy people across ages. TCRdb processed the 5' RACE reads anew with MiXCR; each CDR3 protein has one entry. This table has around 990,000 distinct CDR3 sequences, roughly two fifths appearing once. Sequenced sample: blood. The receptors shown here come from a young man in good health. Each CDR3 is given with its conserved first and last residue. The D gene is left open where the match is weak. Size tells how often a clone was seen (once, few, many) or the class of an expanded clone, and some rows leave it out.

j_call: TRBJ2-1; d_call: -; v_call: TRBV24-1; clone_size: few; cdr3_nt: TGTGCCACCAGTGATTCTGGCACAATTAATGAGCAGTTCTTC; cdr3_aa: CATSDSGTINEQFF
j_call: TRBJ2-2; d_call: -; v_call: TRBV4-3; clone_size: -; cdr3_nt: TGCGCCAGCAGCCAAGTCGGGGTTAACACCGGGGAGCTGTTTTTT; cdr3_aa: CASSQVGVNTGELFF
j_call: TRBJ1-1; d_call: TRBD1; v_call: TRBV6-6; clone_size: few; cdr3_nt: TGTGCCAGCGGGGGGCGATCAGGGGGAAAAGCTTTCTTT; cdr3_aa: CASGGRSGGKAFF
j_call: TRBJ2-7; d_call: -; v_call: TRBV11-1; clone_size: many; cdr3_nt: TGTGCCAGCAGCTTGGGGCAGCGTGTCTACGAGCAGTACTTC; cdr3_aa: CASSLGQRVYEQYF
j_call: TRBJ1-2; d_call: -; v_call: TRBV7-2; clone_size: few; cdr3_nt: TGTGCCAGCAGCTTAGCCGTGGGTGTGGGGACCGGCTATGGCTACACCTTC; cdr3_aa: CASSLAVGVGTGYGYTF
j_call: TRBJ2-2; d_call: -; v_call: TRBV12-3/TRBV12-4; clone_size: -; cdr3_nt: TGTGCCAGCCGAACGACGCGGGATCGTCAGATTATCACTCCCTCGGGAACCGGGGAGCTGTTTTTT; cdr3_aa: CASRTTRDRQIITPSGTGELFF
j_call: TRBJ2-5; d_call: -; v_call: TRBV6-6; clone_size: few; cdr3_nt: TGTGCCAGCAGCCTGCCGACAGCAAAAGAGACCCAGTACTTC; cdr3_aa: CASSLPTAKETQYF
j_call: TRBJ2-2; d_call: -; v_call: TRBV5-6; clone_size: -; cdr3_nt: TGTGCCAGCAGCTCGGTGGTAGCTACCGGGGAGCTGTTTTTT; cdr3_aa: CASSSVVATGELFF
j_call: TRBJ1-2; d_call: TRBD1; v_call: TRBV4-1; clone_size: -; cdr3_nt: TGCGCCAACAGCCAAAGTCTCGGACAGGGAAACTATGGCTACACCTTC; cdr3_aa: CANSQSLGQGNYGYTF
j_call: TRBJ1-6; d_call: -; v_call: TRBV27; clone_size: -; cdr3_nt: TGTGCCAGCAGTTTGGCAGGGCCCTATAATTCACCCCTCCACTTT; cdr3_aa: CASSLAGPYNSPLHF
j_call: TRBJ2-4; d_call: TRBD1; v_call: TRBV5-1; clone_size: -; cdr3_nt: TGCGCCAGCAGCGACACAGGGGGGACCTTGGGGGAGCAGTACTTC; cdr3_aa: CASSDTGGTLGEQYF
j_call: TRBJ2-5; d_call: -; v_call: TRBV27; clone_size: -; cdr3_nt: TGTGCCAGCAGTTCTCCCAGGGGCGGCCAGTACTTC; cdr3_aa: CASSSPRGGQYF
j_call: TRBJ1-5; d_call: -; v_call: TRBV7-2; clone_size: -; cdr3_nt: TGTGCCAGCAGCCGAAGAGGGGCAGATTATAGCAATCAGCCCCAGCATTTT; cdr3_aa: CASSRRGADYSNQPQHF
j_call: TRBJ2-6; d_call: -; v_call: TRBV2; clone_size: -; cdr3_nt: TGTGCCAGCAGTGAAGCAGCAGGGTACGGGGCCAACGTCCTGACTTTC; cdr3_aa: CASSEAAGYGANVLTF
j_call: TRBJ1-5; d_call: -; v_call: TRBV30; clone_size: -; cdr3_nt: TGTGCCTGGAGTAGGGCCAATCAGCCCCAGCATTTT; cdr3_aa: CAWSRANQPQHF
j_call: TRBJ2-5; d_call: -; v_call: TRBV7-6; clone_size: few; cdr3_nt: TGTGCCAGCAGCTTTTCACAGGGAGGAGGAGAGACCCAGTACTTC; cdr3_aa: CASSFSQGGGETQYF
j_call: TRBJ1-2; d_call: -; v_call: TRBV7-2; clone_size: -; cdr3_nt: TGTGTCAGCACCCGGACAGCACCTAACTATGGCTACACCTTC; cdr3_aa: CVSTRTAPNYGYTF
j_call: TRBJ2-1; d_call: TRBD1; v_call: TRBV20-1; clone_size: -; cdr3_nt: TGCAGTGCCTCAGGGACAGGGGACATCGATGAGCGGTTCTTC; cdr3_aa: CSASGTGDIDERFF
j_call: TRBJ2-5; d_call: TRBD1; v_call: TRBV9; clone_size: few; cdr3_nt: TGTGCCAGCAGCGTTACACAGGGGCAAGAGACCCAGTACTTC; cdr3_aa: CASSVTQGQETQYF
j_call: TRBJ1-1; d_call: -; v_call: TRBV12-3/TRBV12-4; clone_size: -; cdr3_nt: TGTGCCGGCAGCCCCGGGACGGGGGGGAGGACTGAAGCTTTCTTT; cdr3_aa: CAGSPGTGGRTEAFF
j_call: TRBJ1-2; d_call: -; v_call: TRBV7-2; clone_size: few; cdr3_nt: TGTGCCAGCAGCTCCCAAGGACCGGGACGGAGGAACTTCTATGGCTACACCTTC; cdr3_aa: CASSSQGPGRRNFYGYTF
j_call: TRBJ2-1; d_call: -; v_call: TRBV12-3/TRBV12-4; clone_size: few; cdr3_nt: TGTGCCAGCAGTTTAACTGGAAGCGGTCCTACGGATGAGCAGTTCTTC; cdr3_aa: CASSLTGSGPTDEQFF
j_call: TRBJ1-1; d_call: TRBD1; v_call: TRBV7-7; clone_size: -; cdr3_nt: TGTGCCAGCAGCCCCTGGGACAGCCCCAACACTGAAGCTTTCTTT; cdr3_aa: CASSPWDSPNTEAFF
j_call: TRBJ2-3; d_call: -; v_call: TRBV21-1; clone_size: few; cdr3_nt: TGTGCCAGCAGCATGCCCAGGGTATGGGGCACAGATACGCAGTATTTT; cdr3_aa: CASSMPRVWGTDTQYF
j_call: TRBJ1-1; d_call: -; v_call: TRBV25-1; clone_size: -; cdr3_nt: TGTGCCAGCAGTTCCGGGACGGTAAGGTATGAAGCTTTCTTT; cdr3_aa: CASSSGTVRYEAFF
j_call: TRBJ1-5; d_call: -; v_call: TRBV6-5; clone_size: few; cdr3_nt: TGTGCCAGCAGTTACTCGACGCGCGAACGGGTGGGCTTGGGGCCCCAGCATTTT; cdr3_aa: CASSYSTRERVGLGPQHF
j_call: TRBJ1-2; d_call: -; v_call: TRBV20-1; clone_size: -; cdr3_nt: TGCAGCGCCATTCCCAGAACAGGAAACTATGGCTACACCTTC; cdr3_aa: CSAIPRTGNYGYTF
j_call: TRBJ2-4; d_call: -; v_call: TRBV12-5; clone_size: few; cdr3_nt: TGTGCTAGTGGTTCTCTATCGGGGACCAAAAACATTCAGTACTTC; cdr3_aa: CASGSLSGTKNIQYF
j_call: TRBJ1-1; d_call: -; v_call: TRBV14; clone_size: -; cdr3_nt: TGTGCCAGCAGCCAAGTTCAGGGGTCTGAAGCTTTCTTT; cdr3_aa: CASSQVQGSEAFF
j_call: TRBJ2-5; d_call: -; v_call: TRBV27; clone_size: few; cdr3_nt: TGTGCCAGCAGGAAAATCGCACAGGGCCAGGAGACCCAGTACTTC; cdr3_aa: CASRKIAQGQETQYF
j_call: TRBJ1-4; d_call: -; v_call: TRBV4-3; clone_size: -; cdr3_nt: TGCGCCAGCAGCCAAGATCCTGGAATTGAAGAACTGTTTTTT; cdr3_aa: CASSQDPGIEELFF
j_call: TRBJ2-3; d_call: -; v_call: TRBV2; clone_size: -; cdr3_nt: TGTGCCAGCCCGCCGGCAGCGAGCACAGATACGCAGTATTTT; cdr3_aa: CASPPAASTDTQYF
j_call: TRBJ2-3; d_call: -; v_call: TRBV5-1; clone_size: few; cdr3_nt: TGCGCCAGCAGCTTGTCAGAGGGTACAAGAGGTACGCAGTATTTT; cdr3_aa: CASSLSEGTRGTQYF
j_call: TRBJ2-3; d_call: -; v_call: TRBV4-3; clone_size: few; cdr3_nt: TGCGCCAGCAGCCAACGGACAGACACAGATACGCAGTATTTT; cdr3_aa: CASSQRTDTDTQYF
j_call: TRBJ2-1; d_call: -; v_call: TRBV5-5; clone_size: -; cdr3_nt: TGTGCCAGCAGCAGTGGGGGGGCTGAGCAGTTCTTC; cdr3_aa: CASSSGGAEQFF
j_call: TRBJ1-2; d_call: -; v_call: TRBV12-3/TRBV12-4; clone_size: few; cdr3_nt: TGTGCCCCCGGGGGGAACTATGGCTACACCTTC; cdr3_aa: CAPGGNYGYTF
j_call: TRBJ1-5; d_call: TRBD1; v_call: TRBV20-1; clone_size: -; cdr3_nt: TGCAGTGCTAGAGATTTGGACAGGCGCAATCAGCCCCAGCATTTT; cdr3_aa: CSARDLDRRNQPQHF
j_call: TRBJ2-7; d_call: -; v_call: TRBV5-1; clone_size: -; cdr3_nt: TGCGCCAGCAGCTGGGAGTCCGTCAGGGCCTACGAGCAGTACTTC; cdr3_aa: CASSWESVRAYEQYF
j_call: TRBJ2-5; d_call: TRBD1; v_call: TRBV12-3/TRBV12-4; clone_size: -; cdr3_nt: TGTGCCAGCAGTTTCCGACAGGGCATACTGAGTCCGCGAGAGACCCAGTACTTC; cdr3_aa: CASSFRQGILSPRETQYF
j_call: TRBJ2-5; d_call: -; v_call: TRBV5-5; clone_size: -; cdr3_nt: TGTACCAGCAGCTTCCTAGAGACCCAGTACTTC; cdr3_aa: CTSSFLETQYF
j_call: TRBJ2-7; d_call: -; v_call: TRBV18; clone_size: few; cdr3_nt: TGTGCCAGCTCACCACAACAGGGCGGCGAGCAGTACTTC; cdr3_aa: CASSPQQGGEQYF
j_call: TRBJ1-2; d_call: -; v_call: TRBV6-6; clone_size: -; cdr3_nt: TGTGCCAGCAGTTACCCGTCCCCTAGTCCTTCAGTCCACTATGGCTACACCTTC; cdr3_aa: CASSYPSPSPSVHYGYTF
j_call: TRBJ1-6; d_call: -; v_call: TRBV14; clone_size: -; cdr3_nt: TGTGCCAGCAGGGACAGCGGCCGAATTTCACCCCTCCACTTT; cdr3_aa: CASRDSGRISPLHF